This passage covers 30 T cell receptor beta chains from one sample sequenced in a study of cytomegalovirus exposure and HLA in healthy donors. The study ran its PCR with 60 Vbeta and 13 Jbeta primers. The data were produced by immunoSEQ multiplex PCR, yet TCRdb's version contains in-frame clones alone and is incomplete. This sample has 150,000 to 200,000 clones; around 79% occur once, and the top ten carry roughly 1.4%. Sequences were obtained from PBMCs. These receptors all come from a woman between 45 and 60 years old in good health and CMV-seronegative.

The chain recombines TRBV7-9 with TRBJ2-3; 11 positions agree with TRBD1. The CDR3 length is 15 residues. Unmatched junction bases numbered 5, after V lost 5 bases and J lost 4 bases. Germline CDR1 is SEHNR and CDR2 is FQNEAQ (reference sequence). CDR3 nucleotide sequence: TGTGCCAGCAGCCCCTGGACAGGGGGCGCAGATACGCAGTATTTT. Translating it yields CASSPWTGGADTQYF.

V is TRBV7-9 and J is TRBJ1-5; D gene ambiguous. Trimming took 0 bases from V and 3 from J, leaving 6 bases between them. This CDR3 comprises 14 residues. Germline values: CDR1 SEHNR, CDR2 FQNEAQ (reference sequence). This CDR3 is CASSLAGSNQPQHF. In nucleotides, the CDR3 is TGTGCCAGCAGCTTAGCCGGTTCCAATCAGCCCCAGCATTTT.

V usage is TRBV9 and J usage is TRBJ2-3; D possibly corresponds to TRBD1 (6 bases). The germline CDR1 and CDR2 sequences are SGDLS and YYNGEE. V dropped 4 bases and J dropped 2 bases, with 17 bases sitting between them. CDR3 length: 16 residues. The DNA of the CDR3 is TGTGCCAGCAGCCCCTTAACAGGGCGATCCACAGATACGCAGTATTTT. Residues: CASSPLTGRSTDTQYF.

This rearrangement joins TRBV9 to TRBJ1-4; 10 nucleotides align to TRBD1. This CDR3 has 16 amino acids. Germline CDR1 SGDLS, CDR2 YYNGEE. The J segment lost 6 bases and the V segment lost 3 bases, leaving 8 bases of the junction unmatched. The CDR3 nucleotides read TGTGCCAGCAGCGAGAACCCCGGGACAGGGGATGAAAAACTGTTTTTT. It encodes CASSENPGTGDEKLFF.

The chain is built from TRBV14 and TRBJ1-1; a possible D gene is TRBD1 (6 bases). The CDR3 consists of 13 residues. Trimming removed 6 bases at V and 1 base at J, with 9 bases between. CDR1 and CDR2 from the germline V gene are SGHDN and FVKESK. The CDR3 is CASSWGQNTEAFF. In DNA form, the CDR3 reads TGTGCCAGCAGTTGGGGACAGAACACTGAAGCTTTCTTT.

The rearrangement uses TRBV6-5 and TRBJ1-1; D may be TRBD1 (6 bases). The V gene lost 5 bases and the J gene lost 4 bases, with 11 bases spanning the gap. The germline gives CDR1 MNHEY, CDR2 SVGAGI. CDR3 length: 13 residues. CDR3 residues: CASSQQGFTEAFF. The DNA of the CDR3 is TGTGCCAGCAGTCAACAGGGATTCACTGAAGCTTTCTTT.

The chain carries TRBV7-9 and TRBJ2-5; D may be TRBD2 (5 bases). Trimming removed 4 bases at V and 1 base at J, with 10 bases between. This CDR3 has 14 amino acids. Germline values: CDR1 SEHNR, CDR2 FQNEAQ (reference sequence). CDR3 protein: CASSSLAGQETQYF. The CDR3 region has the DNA TGTGCCAGCAGCTCTCTGGCGGGCCAAGAGACCCAGTACTTC.

CDR3 in amino acids: CASSEARTSGVVLGTGELFF. The CDR3 nucleotides read TGTGCCAGCAGTGAAGCTCGGACTAGCGGGGTAGTTTTAGGCACCGGGGAGCTGTTTTTT. The chain joins TRBV2 to TRBJ2-2; 12 nucleotides match TRBD2. CDR3 length equals 20 residues. Germline V gene lookup returns CDR1 SNHLY and CDR2 FYNNEI. V was clipped by 0 bases and J by 4 bases; unmatched bases: 12.

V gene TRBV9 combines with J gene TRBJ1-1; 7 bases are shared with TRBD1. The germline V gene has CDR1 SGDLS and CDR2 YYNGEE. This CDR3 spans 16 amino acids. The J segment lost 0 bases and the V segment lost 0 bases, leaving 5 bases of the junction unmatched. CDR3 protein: CASSVEGARMNTEAFF. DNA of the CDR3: TGTGCCAGCAGCGTAGAGGGGGCCCGGATGAACACTGAAGCTTTCTTT.

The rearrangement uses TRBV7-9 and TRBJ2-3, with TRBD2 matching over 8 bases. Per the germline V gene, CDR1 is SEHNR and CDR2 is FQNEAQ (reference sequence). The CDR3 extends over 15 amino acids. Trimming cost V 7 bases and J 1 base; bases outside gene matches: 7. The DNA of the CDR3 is TGTGCCAGCACCGAAACTAGCGGCCGCACAGATACGCAGTATTTT. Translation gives CASTETSGRTDTQYF.

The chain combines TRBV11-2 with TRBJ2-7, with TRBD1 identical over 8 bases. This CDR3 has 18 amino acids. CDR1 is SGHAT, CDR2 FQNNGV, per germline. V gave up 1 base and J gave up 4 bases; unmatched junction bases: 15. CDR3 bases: TGTGCCAGCAGCTTAGGTCTCCACTTGGGACAGGTTGGGTACGAGCAGTACTTC. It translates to CASSLGLHLGQVGYEQYF.

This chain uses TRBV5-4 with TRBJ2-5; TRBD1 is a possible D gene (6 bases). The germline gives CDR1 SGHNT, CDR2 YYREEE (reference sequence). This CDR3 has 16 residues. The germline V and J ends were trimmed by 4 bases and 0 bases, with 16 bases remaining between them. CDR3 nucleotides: TGTGCCAGCAGCCGCTGGAGAGACAGGAACCAAGAGACCCAGTACTTC. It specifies CASSRWRDRNQETQYF.

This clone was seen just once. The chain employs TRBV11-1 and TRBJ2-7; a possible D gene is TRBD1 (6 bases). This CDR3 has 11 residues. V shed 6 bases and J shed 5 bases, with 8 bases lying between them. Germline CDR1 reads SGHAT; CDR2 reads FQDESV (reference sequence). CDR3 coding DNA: TGTGCCAGCAGTTCAGGGGACGAGCAGTACTTC. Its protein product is CASSSGDEQYF. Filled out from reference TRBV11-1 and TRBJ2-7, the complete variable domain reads EAEVAQSPRYKITEKSQAVAFWCDPISGHATLYWYRQILGQGPELLVQFQDESVVDDSQLPKDRFSAERLKGVDSTLKIQPAELGDSAMYLCASSSGDEQYFGPGTRLTVT.

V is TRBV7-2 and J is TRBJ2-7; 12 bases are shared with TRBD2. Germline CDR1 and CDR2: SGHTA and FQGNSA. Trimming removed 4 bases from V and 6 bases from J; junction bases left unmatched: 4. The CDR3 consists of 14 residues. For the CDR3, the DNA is TGTGCCAGCAGCTGGGCACTAGCGGGGGGCGAGCAGTACTTC. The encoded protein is CASSWALAGGEQYF.

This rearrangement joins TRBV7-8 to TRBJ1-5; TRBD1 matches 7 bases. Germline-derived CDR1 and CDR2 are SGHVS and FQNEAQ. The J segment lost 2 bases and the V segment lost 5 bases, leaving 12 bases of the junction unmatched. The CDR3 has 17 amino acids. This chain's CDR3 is CASSPDRAQIGNQPQHF. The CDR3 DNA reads TGTGCCAGCAGCCCAGACAGGGCGCAGATCGGCAATCAGCCCCAGCATTTT.

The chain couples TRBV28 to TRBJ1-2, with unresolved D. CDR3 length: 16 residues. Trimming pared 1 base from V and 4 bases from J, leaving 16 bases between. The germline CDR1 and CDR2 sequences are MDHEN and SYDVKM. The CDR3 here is CASSLYPWGGPYGYTF. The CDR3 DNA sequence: TGTGCCAGCAGTTTATACCCCTGGGGAGGGCCCTATGGCTACACCTTC.

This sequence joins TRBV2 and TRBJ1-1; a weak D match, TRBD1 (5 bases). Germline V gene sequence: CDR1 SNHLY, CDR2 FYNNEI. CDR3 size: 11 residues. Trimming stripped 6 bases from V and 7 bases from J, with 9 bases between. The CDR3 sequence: CASRLGLEAFF. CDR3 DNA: TGTGCCAGCAGGTTGGGACTTGAAGCTTTCTTT.

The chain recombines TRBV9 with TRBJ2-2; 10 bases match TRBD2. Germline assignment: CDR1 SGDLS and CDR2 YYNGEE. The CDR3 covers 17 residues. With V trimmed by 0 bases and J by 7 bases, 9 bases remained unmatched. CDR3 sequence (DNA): TGTGCCAGCAGCGTAGTAGGCCTAGCGGGAGTCATCGGGGAGCTGTTTTTT. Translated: CASSVVGLAGVIGELFF.

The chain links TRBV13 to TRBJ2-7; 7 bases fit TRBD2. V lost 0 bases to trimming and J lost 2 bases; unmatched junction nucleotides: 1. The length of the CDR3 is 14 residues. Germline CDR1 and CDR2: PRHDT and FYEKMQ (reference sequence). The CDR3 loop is CASSLGRGAYEQYF. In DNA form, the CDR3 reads TGTGCCAGCAGCTTAGGCCGGGGGGCCTACGAGCAGTACTTC.

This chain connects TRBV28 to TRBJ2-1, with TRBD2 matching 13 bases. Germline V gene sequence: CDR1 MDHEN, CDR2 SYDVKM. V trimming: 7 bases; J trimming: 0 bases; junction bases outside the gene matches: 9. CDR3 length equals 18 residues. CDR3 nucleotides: TGTGCCAGCAACGGACTAGCGGGAGTCCCGAGCTCCTACAATGAGCAGTTCTTC. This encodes CASNGLAGVPSSYNEQFF. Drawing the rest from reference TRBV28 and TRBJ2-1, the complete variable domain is DVKVTQSSRYLVKRTGEKVFLECVQDMDHENMFWYRQDPGLGLRLIYFSYDVKMKEKGDIPEGYSVSREKKERFSLILESASTNQTSMYLCASNGLAGVPSSYNEQFFGPGTRLTVL.

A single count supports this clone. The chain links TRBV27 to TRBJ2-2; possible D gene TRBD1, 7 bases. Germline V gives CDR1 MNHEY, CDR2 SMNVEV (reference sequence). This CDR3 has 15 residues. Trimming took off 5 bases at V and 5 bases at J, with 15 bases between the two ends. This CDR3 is CASSRGGGGTGELFF. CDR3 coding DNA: TGTGCCAGCAGTAGAGGAGGGGGCGGTACCGGGGAGCTGTTTTTT.

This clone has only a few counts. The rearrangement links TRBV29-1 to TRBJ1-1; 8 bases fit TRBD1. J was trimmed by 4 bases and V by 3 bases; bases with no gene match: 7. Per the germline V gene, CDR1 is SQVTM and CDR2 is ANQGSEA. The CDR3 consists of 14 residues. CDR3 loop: CSVDRWQGATEAFF. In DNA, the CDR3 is TGCAGCGTTGATAGGTGGCAGGGGGCCACTGAAGCTTTCTTT.

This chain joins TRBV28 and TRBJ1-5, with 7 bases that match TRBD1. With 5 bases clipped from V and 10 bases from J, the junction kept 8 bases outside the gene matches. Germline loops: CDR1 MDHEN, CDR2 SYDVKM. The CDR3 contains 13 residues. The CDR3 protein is CASSPDRTLPQHF. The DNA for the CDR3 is TGTGCCAGCAGTCCGGACAGGACTCTTCCCCAGCATTTT. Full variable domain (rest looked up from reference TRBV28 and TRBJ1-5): DVKVTQSSRYLVKRTGEKVFLECVQDMDHENMFWYRQDPGLGLRLIYFSYDVKMKEKGDIPEGYSVSREKKERFSLILESASTNQTSMYLCASSPDRTLPQHFGDGTRLSIL.

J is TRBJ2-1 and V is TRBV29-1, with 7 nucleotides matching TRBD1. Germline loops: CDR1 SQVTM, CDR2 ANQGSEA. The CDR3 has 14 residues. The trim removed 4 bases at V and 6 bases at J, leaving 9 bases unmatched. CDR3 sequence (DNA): TGCAGCGTTGTTAGGGGGCGTTCCGGCAATGAGCAGTTCTTC. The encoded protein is CSVVRGRSGNEQFF.

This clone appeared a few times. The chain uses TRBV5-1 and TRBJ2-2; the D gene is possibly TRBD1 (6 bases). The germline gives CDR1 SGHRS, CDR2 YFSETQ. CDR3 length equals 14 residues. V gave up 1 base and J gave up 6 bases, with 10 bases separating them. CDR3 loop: CASSLTGPPGELFF. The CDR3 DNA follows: TGCGCCAGCAGCTTGACAGGGCCCCCCGGGGAGCTGTTTTTT.

For the CDR3, the DNA is TGTGCCAGCAGCTTTTACGGGACTAGTAATGAGCAGTTCTTC. Translation gives CASSFYGTSNEQFF. V gene TRBV11-3 combines with J gene TRBJ2-1, with 8 bases fitting TRBD2. V trimming: 3 bases; J trimming: 7 bases; junction bases outside the gene matches: 5. This CDR3 contains 14 residues. The germline V gene has CDR1 SGHNT and CDR2 YENEEA.

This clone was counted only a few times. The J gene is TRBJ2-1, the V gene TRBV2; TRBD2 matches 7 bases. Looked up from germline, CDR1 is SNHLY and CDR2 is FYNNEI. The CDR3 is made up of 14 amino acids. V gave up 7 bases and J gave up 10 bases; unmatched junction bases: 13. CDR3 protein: CASKRWEGLSEQFF. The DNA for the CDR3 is TGTGCCAGCAAGCGGTGGGAGGGCCTCTCCGAGCAGTTCTTC.

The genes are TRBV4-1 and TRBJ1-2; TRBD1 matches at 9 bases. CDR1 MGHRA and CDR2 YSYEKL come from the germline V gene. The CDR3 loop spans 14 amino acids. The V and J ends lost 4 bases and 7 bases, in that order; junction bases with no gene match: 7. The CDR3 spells CASSLGTGSAGYTF. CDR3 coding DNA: TGCGCCAGCAGCCTAGGGACAGGGAGCGCTGGCTACACCTTC.

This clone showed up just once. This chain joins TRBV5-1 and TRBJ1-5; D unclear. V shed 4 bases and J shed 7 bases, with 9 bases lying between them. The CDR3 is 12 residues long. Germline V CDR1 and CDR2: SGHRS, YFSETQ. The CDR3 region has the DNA TGCGCCAGCAGCGCCCCGGGACAGCCCCAGCATTTT. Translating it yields CASSAPGQPQHF.

The CDR3 bases are TGCAGCGCCAGGGGTCCGAACACTGAAGCTTTCTTT. Translating it yields CSARGPNTEAFF. The rearrangement links TRBV29-1 to TRBJ1-1, with a tentative D call TRBD1 (6 bases). There are 12 residues in the CDR3. V lost 7 bases and J 1 base, leaving 10 bases between the germline ends. The germline V gene encodes CDR1 SQVTM and CDR2 ANQGSEA.